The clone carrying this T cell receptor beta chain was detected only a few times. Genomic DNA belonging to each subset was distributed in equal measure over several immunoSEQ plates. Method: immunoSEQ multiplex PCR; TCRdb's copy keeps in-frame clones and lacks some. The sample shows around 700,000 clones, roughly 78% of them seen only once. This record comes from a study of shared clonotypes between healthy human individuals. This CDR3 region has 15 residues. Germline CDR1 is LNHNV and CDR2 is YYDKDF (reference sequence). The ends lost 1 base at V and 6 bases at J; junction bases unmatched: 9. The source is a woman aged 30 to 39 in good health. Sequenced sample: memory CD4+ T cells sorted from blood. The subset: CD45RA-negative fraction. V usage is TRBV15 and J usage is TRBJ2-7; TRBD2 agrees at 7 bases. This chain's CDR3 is CATSRGQREKVEQYF. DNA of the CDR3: TGTGCCACCAGCAGAGGGCAGCGGGAAAAGGTCGAGCAGTACTTC.